This TCR beta chain was recorded in a study of blood T cell repertoires in COVID-19. Study in general: Acute and convalescent COVID-19 specimens originated in the United States, Italy and Spain. T cells, B-cell-depleted T cells, or PBMCs supplied cDNA or gDNA.

Trimming cost V 10 bases and J 7 bases, with 10 bases left between them. CDR1 LGHDT and CDR2 YNNKEL come from the germline V gene (reference sequence). CDR3 length: 11 residues. Only in-frame clones appear in the TCRdb table, and some are missing; sequencing was by immunoSEQ multiplex PCR. Of around 120,000 clones listed, around four fifths were seen once; the top ten hold around a tenth. The chain uses TRBV3-1 (or the pseudogene TRBV3-2) and TRBJ2-2, with no clear D. The sequencing input was peripheral blood. The sequence was collected from a man aged 40-50 years with active or convalescent COVID-19. CDR3 nucleotide sequence: TGTGCCATCGCCCTCGGCGGGGAGCTGTTTTTT. It codes for CAIALGGELFF.